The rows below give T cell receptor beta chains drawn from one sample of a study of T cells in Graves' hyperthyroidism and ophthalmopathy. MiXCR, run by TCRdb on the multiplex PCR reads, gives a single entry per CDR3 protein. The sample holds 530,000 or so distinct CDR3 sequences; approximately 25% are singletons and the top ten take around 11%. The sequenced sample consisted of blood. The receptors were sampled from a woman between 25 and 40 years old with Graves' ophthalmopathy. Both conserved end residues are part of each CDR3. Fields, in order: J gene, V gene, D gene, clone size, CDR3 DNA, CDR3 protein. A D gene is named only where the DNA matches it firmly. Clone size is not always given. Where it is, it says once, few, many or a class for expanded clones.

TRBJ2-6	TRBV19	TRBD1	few	TGTGCCAGTAATCAGCGGACAGGGGGATACTCTGGGGCCAACGTCCTGACTTTC	CASNQRTGGYSGANVLTF
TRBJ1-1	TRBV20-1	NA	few	TGCAGTGCGATGGCCGACGGGAACACTGAAGCTTTCTTT	CSAMADGNTEAFF
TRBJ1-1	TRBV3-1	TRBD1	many	TGTGCCAGCAGCCAAGAAACAGGGGGCCCATACACTGAAGCTTTCTTT	CASSQETGGPYTEAFF
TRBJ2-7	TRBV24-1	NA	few	TGTGCCACCAGTGATAATGGGATCGGGGGCGACGAGCAGTACTTC	CATSDNGIGGDEQYF
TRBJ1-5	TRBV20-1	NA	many	TGCAGTGCTACGGATTATAGCAATCAGCCCCAGCATTTT	CSATDYSNQPQHF
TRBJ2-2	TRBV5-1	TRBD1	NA	TGCGCCAGCAGCTTCAGGACAGGGGGTTTTGTGGGAGAGGTTTACACCGGGGAGCTGTTTTTT	CASSFRTGGFVGEVYTGELFF
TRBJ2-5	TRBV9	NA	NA	TGTGCCAGCAGCTCAGGGGTTAGCCAAGAGACCCAGTACTTC	CASSSGVSQETQYF
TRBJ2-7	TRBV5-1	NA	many	TGCGCCAGCAGCCAGGCAGGGTTGGCCAACGAGCAGTACTTC	CASSQAGLANEQYF
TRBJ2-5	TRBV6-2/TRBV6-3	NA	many	TGTGCCAGCAGTTACGGTGACAGCGCCCAAGAGACCCAGTACTTC	CASSYGDSAQETQYF
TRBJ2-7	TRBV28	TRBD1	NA	TGTGCCAGCAGTGGGACAGGGGTCGTCTACGAGCAGTACTTC	CASSGTGVVYEQYF
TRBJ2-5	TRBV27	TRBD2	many	TGTGCCAGCAGCCCTCTAGCGGGGGGCCTCCAAGAGACCCAGTACTTC	CASSPLAGGLQETQYF
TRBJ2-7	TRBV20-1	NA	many	TGCAGTGCTAGAGATTTAGAGACATCATACGAGCAGTACTTC	CSARDLETSYEQYF
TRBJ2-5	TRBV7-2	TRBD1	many	TGTGCCAGCAGTAAAAACAGGGGGGCAGAGACCCAGTACTTC	CASSKNRGAETQYF
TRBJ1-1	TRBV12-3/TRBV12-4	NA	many	TGTGCCAGCAGAGGGGACCGCACATTGAACACTGAAGCTTTCTTT	CASRGDRTLNTEAFF
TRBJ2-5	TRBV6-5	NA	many	TGTGCCAGCAGTTACTCTGACAGGCCCTGCTCCTTACAAGAGACCCAGTACTTC	CASSYSDRPCSLQETQYF
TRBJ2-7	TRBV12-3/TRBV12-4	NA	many	TGTGCCAGCAGCCAGAGGACGACAGGTATCCACGAGCAGTACTTC	CASSQRTTGIHEQYF
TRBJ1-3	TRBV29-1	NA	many	TGCAGCGCCGTCCTGCAGCCAGGAAACACCATATATTTT	CSAVLQPGNTIYF